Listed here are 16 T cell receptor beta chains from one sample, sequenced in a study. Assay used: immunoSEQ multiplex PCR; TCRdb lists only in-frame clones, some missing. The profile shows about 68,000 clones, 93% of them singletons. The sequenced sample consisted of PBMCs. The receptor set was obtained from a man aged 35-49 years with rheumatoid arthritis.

CDR3 sequence: CASSQLGLAGYSYNEQFF. Written as DNA, the CDR3 is TGTGCCAGCAGCCAATTAGGACTAGCGGGATATTCCTACAATGAGCAGTTCTTC. This sequence joins TRBV14 and TRBJ2-1, with TRBD2 identical over 12 bases. CDR3 length: 18 residues. The junction had 6 bases not matched to a gene; V was cut back by 2 bases and J by 1 base. CDR1 and CDR2 (germline): SGHDN, FVKESK.

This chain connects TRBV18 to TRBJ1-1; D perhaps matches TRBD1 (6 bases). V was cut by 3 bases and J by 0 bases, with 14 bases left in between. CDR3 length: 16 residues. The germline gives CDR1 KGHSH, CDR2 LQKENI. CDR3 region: CASSPWTAGMNTEAFF. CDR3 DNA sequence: TGTGCCAGCTCACCCTGGACAGCTGGCATGAACACTGAAGCTTTCTTT.

The CDR3 DNA sequence: TGTGCCACCAGCAGAGTAGGTCCGTTCGAGACCCAGTACTTC. It yields the protein CATSRVGPFETQYF. J is TRBJ2-5 and V is TRBV15; D is ambiguous. This CDR3 comprises 14 residues. Germline V gene data show CDR1 as LNHNV and CDR2 as YYDKDF (reference sequence). Between the trimmed V and J ends, which lost 1 base and 5 bases, there was a span of 11 bases.

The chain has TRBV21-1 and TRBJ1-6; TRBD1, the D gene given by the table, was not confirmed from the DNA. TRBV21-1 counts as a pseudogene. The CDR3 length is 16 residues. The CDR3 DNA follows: TGTGCCAGCAGCCAAAGCCCGGGGACAGCCAATTCACCCCTCCACTTT. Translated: CASSQSPGTANSPLHF.

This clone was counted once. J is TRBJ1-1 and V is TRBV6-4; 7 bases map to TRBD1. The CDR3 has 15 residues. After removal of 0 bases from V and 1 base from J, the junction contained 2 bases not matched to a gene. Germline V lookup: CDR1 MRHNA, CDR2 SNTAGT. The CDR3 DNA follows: TGTGCCAGCAGTGACTCGGGACAGACGAACACTGAAGCTTTCTTT. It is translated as CASSDSGQTNTEAFF.

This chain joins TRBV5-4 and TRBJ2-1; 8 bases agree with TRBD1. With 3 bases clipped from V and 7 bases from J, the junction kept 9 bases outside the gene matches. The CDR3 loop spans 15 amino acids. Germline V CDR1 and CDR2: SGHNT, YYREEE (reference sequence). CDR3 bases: TGTGCCAGCAGCTCGGAGGGCAGGGGGCGAAATGAGCAGTTCTTC. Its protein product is CASSSEGRGRNEQFF.

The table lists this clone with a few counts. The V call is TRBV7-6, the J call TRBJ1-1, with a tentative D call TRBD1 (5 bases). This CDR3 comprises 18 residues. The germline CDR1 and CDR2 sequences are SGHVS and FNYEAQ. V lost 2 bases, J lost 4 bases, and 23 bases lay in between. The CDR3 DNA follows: TGTGCCAGCAGCTTATGGGGGGTTAGGCCTGGGGAGGTCACTGAAGCTTTCTTT. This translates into CASSLWGVRPGEVTEAFF.

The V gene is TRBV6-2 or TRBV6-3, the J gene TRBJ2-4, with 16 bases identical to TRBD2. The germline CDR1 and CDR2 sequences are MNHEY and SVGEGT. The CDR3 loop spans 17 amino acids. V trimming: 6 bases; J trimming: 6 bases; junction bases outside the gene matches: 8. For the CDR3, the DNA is TGTGCCAGCAGCACCGGGACTAGCGGGAGGGTGAGAAACATTCAGTACTTC. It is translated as CASSTGTSGRVRNIQYF.

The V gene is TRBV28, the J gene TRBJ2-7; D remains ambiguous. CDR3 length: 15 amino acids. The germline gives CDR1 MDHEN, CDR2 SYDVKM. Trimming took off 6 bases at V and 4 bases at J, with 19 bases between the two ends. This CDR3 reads CASRIIAALGYEQYF. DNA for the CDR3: TGTGCCAGCAGGATTATAGCAGCCTTGGGTTACGAGCAGTACTTC.

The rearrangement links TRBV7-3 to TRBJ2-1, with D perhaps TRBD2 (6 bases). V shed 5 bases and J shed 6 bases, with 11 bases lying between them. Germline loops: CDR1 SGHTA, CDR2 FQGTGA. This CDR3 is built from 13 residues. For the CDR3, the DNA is TGTGCCAGCAGCCTGGAGGGATCCAATGAGCAGTTCTTC. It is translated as CASSLEGSNEQFF.

CDR3 loop: CASSIPGSRGNTEAFF. In DNA form, the CDR3 reads TGTGCCAGTAGTATACCGGGATCAAGGGGGAACACTGAAGCTTTCTTT. The rearrangement uses TRBV19 and TRBJ1-1; TRBD1 might be the D (5 bases). Germline V CDR1 and CDR2: LNHDA, SQIVND (reference sequence). The CDR3 is 16 amino acids. V was clipped by 2 bases and J by 1 base, with 14 bases between them.

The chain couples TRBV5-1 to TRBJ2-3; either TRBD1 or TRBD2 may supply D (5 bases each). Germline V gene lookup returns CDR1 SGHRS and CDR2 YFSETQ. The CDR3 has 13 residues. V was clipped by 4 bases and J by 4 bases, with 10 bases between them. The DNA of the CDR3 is TGCGCCAGCAGCCGGGGCGGCGCAGATACGCAGTATTTT. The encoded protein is CASSRGGADTQYF.

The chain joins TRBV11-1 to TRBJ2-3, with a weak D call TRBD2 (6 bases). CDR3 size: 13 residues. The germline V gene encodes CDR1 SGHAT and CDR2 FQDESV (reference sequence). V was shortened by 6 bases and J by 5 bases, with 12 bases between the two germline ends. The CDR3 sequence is CASSRDFKDTQYF. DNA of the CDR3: TGTGCCAGCAGTAGGGACTTCAAAGATACGCAGTATTTT.

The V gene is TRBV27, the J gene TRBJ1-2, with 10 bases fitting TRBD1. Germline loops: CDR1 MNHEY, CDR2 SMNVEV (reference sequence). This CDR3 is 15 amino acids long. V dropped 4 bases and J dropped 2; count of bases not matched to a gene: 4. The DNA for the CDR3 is TGTGCCAGCAGTTCTCCGGGACAGGGGAACTATGGCTACACCTTC. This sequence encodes CASSSPGQGNYGYTF.

The CDR3 DNA is TGTGCCAGCAGTTACTCGCAGGCAACTAATGAAAAACTGTTTTTT. It codes for CASSYSQATNEKLFF. The rearrangement joins TRBV6-5 to TRBJ1-4; no clear D gene. Trimming stripped 0 bases from V and 0 bases from J, with 5 bases between. Germline-derived CDR1 and CDR2 are MNHEY and SVGAGI. The CDR3 contains 15 residues.

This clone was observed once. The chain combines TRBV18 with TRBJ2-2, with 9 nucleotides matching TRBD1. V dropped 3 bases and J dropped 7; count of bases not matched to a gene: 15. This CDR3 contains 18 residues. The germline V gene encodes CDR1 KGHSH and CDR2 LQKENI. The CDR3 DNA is TGTGCCAGCTCACCTTTCAACGCCGGGACAGGGTTTGTCGGGGAGCTGTTTTTT. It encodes CASSPFNAGTGFVGELFF.